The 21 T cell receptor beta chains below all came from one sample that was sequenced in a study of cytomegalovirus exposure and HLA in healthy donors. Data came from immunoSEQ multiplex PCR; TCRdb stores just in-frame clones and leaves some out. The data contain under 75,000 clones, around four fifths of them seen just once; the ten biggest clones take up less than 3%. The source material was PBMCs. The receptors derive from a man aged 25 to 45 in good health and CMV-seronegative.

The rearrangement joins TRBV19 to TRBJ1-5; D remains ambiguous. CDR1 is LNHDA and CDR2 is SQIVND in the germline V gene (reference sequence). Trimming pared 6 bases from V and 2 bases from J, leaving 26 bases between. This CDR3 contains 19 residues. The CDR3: CASRSLLAGTPAGNQPQHF. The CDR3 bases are TGTGCCAGTAGATCCCTCTTGGCTGGTACCCCCGCTGGCAATCAGCCCCAGCATTTT.

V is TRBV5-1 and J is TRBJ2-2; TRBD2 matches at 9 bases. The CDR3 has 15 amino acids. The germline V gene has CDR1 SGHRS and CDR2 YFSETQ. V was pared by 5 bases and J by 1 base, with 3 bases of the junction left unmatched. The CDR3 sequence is CASRPTSGNTGELFF. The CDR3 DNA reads TGCGCCAGCAGGCCGACTAGCGGGAACACCGGGGAGCTGTTTTTT.

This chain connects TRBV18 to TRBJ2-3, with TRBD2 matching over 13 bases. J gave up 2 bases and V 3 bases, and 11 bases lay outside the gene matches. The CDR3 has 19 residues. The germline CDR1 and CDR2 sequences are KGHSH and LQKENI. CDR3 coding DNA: TGTGCCAGCTCACCGGTACTAGCGGGAGGGCCTTTTGTCACAGATACGCAGTATTTT. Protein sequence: CASSPVLAGGPFVTDTQYF.

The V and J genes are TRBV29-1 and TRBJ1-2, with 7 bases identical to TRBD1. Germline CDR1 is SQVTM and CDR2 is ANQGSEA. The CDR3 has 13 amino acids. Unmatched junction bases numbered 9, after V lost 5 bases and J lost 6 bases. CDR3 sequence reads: CSVLNWDSHGYTF. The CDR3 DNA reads TGCAGCGTTCTGAACTGGGACAGCCATGGCTACACCTTC.

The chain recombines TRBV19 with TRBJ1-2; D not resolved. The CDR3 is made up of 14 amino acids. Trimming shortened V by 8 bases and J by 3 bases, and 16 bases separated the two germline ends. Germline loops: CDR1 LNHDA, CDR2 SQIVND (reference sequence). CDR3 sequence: CASCLTSGDYGYTF. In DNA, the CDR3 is TGTGCCAGTTGTTTAACGTCAGGTGACTATGGCTACACCTTC.

The CDR3 nucleotides are TGCAGCGCGTCCCGGGACAGGGGGAATGAGCAGTTCTTC. Residues: CSASRDRGNEQFF. This rearrangement joins TRBV29-1 to TRBJ2-1; 11 positions match TRBD1. The J segment lost 7 bases and the V segment lost 7 bases, leaving 6 bases of the junction unmatched. Looked up from germline, CDR1 is SQVTM and CDR2 is ANQGSEA. The CDR3 covers 13 residues.

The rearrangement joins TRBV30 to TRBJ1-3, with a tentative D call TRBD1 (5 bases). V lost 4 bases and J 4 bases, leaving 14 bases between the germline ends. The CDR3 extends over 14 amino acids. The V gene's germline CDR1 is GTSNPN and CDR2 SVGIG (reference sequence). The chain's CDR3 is CAWKTGGEGNTIYF. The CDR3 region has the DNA TGTGCCTGGAAAACGGGGGGGGAGGGAAACACCATATATTTT. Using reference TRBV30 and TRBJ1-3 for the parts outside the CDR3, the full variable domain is SQTIHQWPATLVQPVGSPLSLECTVEGTSNPNLYWYRQAAGRGLQLLFYSVGIGQISSEVPQNLSASRPQDRQFILSSKKLLLSDSGFYLCAWKTGGEGNTIYFGEGSWLTVV.

Here the CDR3 DNA reads TGTGCCAGCACCGAGGGACAGGGAGGTTCACCCCTCCACTTT. Protein sequence: CASTEGQGGSPLHF. The chain couples TRBV28 to TRBJ1-6, with 9 bases aligning to TRBD1. The trim removed 7 bases at V and 9 bases at J, leaving 7 bases unmatched. The CDR3 spans 14 residues. The germline V gene encodes CDR1 MDHEN and CDR2 SYDVKM. The variable domain in full, completed from reference TRBV28 and TRBJ1-6, reads DVKVTQSSRYLVKRTGEKVFLECVQDMDHENMFWYRQDPGLGLRLIYFSYDVKMKEKGDIPEGYSVSREKKERFSLILESASTNQTSMYLCASTEGQGGSPLHFGNGTRLTVT.

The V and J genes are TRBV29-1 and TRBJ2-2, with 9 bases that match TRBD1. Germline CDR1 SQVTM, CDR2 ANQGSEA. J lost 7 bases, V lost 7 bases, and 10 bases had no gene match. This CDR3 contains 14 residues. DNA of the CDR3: TGCAGCGCCGGACGGGGGACAGGGTTCGGGGAGCTGTTTTTT. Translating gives CSAGRGTGFGELFF.

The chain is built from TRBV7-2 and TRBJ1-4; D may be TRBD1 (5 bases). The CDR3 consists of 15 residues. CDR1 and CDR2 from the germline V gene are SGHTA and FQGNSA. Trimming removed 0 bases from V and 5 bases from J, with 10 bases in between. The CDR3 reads CASSLAGQPNEKLFF. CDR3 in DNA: TGTGCCAGCAGCTTAGCGGGGCAGCCAAATGAAAAACTGTTTTTT.

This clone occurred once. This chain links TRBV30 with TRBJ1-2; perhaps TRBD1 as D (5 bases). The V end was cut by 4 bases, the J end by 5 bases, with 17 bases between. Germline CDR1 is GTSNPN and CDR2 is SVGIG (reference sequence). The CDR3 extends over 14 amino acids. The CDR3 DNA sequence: TGTGCCTGGATCGGACCAACCGGGACTTATGGCTACACCTTC. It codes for CAWIGPTGTYGYTF.

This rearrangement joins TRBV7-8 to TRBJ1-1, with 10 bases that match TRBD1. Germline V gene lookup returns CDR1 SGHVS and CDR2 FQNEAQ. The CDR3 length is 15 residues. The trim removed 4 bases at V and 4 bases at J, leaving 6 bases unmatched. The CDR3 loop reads CASSSRDRGGTEAFF. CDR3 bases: TGTGCCAGCAGCTCCCGGGACAGGGGCGGCACTGAAGCTTTCTTT. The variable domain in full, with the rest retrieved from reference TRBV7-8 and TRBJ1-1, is GAGVSQSPRYKVAKRGQDVALRCDPISGHVSLFWYQQALGQGPEFLTYFQNEAQLDKSGLPSDRFFAERPEGSVSTLKIQRTQQEDSAVYLCASSSRDRGGTEAFFGQGTRLTVV.

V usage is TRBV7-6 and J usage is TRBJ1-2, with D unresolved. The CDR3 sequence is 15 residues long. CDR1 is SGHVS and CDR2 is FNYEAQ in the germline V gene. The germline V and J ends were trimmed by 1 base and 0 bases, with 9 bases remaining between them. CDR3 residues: CASSLDEGTNYGYTF. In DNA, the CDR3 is TGTGCCAGCAGCTTAGACGAGGGAACTAACTATGGCTACACCTTC.

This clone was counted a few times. CDR3 sequence reads: CASSTPGAGELFF. Written as DNA, the CDR3 is TGTGCCAGCAGCACCCCGGGGGCCGGGGAGCTGTTTTTT. The genes are TRBV7-3 and TRBJ2-2, with D maybe TRBD2 (6 bases). Germline V gene lookup returns CDR1 SGHTA and CDR2 FQGTGA. This CDR3 comprises 13 residues. Trimming stripped 5 bases from V and 6 bases from J, with 10 bases between.

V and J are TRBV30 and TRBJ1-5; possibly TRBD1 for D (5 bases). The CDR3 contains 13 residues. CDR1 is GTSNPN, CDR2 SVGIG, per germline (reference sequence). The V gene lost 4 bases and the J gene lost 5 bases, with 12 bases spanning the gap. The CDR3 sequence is CAWTNGGDQPQHF. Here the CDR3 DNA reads TGTGCCTGGACAAACGGGGGTGATCAGCCCCAGCATTTT.

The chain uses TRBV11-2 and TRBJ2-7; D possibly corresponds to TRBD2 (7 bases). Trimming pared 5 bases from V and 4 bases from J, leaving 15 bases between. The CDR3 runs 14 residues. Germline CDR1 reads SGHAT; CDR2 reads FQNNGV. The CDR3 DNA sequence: TGTGCCAGCAGCCGTGAGGGGGGGGCATACGAGCAGTACTTC. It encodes CASSREGGAYEQYF.

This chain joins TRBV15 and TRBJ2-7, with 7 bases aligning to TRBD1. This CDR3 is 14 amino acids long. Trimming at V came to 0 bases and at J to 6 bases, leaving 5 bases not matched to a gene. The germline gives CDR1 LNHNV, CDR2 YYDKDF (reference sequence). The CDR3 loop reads CATSRDKGAGEQYF. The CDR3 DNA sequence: TGTGCCACCAGCAGAGATAAGGGGGCGGGCGAGCAGTACTTC. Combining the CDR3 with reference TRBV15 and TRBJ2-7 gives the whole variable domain DAMVIQNPRYQVTQFGKPVTLSCSQTLNHNVMYWYQQKSSQAPKLLFHYYDKDFNNEADTPDNFQSRRPNTSFCFLDIRSPGLGDTAMYLCATSRDKGAGEQYFGPGTRLTVT.

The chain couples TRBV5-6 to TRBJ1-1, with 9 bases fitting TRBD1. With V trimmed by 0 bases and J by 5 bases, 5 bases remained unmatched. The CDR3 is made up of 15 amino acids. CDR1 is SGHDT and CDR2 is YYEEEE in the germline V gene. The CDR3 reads CASSLVAGQGTEAFF. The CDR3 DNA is TGTGCCAGCAGCTTGGTAGCGGGACAGGGTACTGAAGCTTTCTTT.

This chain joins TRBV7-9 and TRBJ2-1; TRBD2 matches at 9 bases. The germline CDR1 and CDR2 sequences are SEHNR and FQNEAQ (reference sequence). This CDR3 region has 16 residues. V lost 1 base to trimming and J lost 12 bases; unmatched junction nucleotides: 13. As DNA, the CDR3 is TGTGCCAGCAGCTTAGGGGTGGGACTAGCCCGTTGGGGGCAGTTCTTC. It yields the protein CASSLGVGLARWGQFF.

CDR3 loop: CASSFGTSGYEQYV. For the CDR3, the DNA is TGTGCCAGCAGTTTTGGGACTAGCGGTTACGAGCAGTACGTC. The rearrangement links TRBV6-5 to TRBJ2-7; 11 nucleotides align to TRBD2. J lost 4 bases, V lost 4 bases, and 3 bases had no gene match. CDR1 and CDR2 from the germline V gene are MNHEY and SVGAGI. This CDR3 is built from 14 residues.

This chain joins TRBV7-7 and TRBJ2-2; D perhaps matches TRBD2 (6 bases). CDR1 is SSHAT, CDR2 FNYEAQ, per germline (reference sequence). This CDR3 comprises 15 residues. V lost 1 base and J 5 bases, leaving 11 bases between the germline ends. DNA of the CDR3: TGTGCCAGCAGCTTAGGCGTCGGGAGAACCGGGGAGCTGTTTTTT. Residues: CASSLGVGRTGELFF.